Sequencing of this T cell receptor (beta chain) was carried out in a study of blood T cell repertoires in COVID-19. Germline V CDR1 and CDR2: SGHAT, FQDESV (reference sequence). This CDR3 spans 13 amino acids. With 5 bases removed from V and 2 bases from J, the gap between germline ends came to 9 bases. TCRdb's table, derived via immunoSEQ multiplex PCR, lists solely in-frame clones and lacks some. The repertoire holds 310,000 or so clones, with nearly 90% as singletons. Sequences were obtained from PBMCs or T cells enriched from blood (not recorded which). The gene calls are TRBV11-1 and TRBJ1-2, with a tentative D call TRBD1 (6 bases). The receptor comes from a woman in her late teens or twenties with acute COVID-19. The CDR3: CASSPTGNYGYTF. CDR3 nucleotide sequence: TGTGCCAGCAGCCCCACAGGGAACTATGGCTACACCTTC.